This T cell receptor beta chain was sequenced for a study of cytotoxic CD8 clonotypes in ibrutinib-treated CLL. V shed 3 bases, J shed 5 bases, and the junction held 6 bases outside the gene matches. The CDR3 length is 16 residues. Germline V CDR1 and CDR2: SGHRS, YFSETQ. Study-level points and caveats: Investigators sampled sustained-remission and progressing patients at differing times. The public clonotypes identified were infrequent and showed contraction or stability on treatment. Clonality climbed at ibrutinib response, then dropped toward baseline at progression.

TCRdb's table, derived via immunoSEQ multiplex PCR, lists solely in-frame clones and lacks some. The repertoire holds over 150,000 clones, with 70% to 85% as singletons. This clone has more than one count but fewer than ten. Its antigen is as yet unknown. This chain links TRBV5-1 with TRBJ1-6; 9 bases are a match to TRBD1. The sequence was collected from a human donor with chronic lymphocytic leukemia. This sample comprised PBMCs, obtained after 12 months of ibrutinib treatment. The CDR3 loop is CASSWGQGLNNSPLHF. CDR3 sequence (DNA): TGCGCCAGCAGCTGGGGACAGGGACTGAATAATTCACCCCTCCACTTT. Full variable domain (outside the CDR3, taken from reference TRBV5-1 and TRBJ1-6): KAGVTQTPRYLIKTRGQQVTLSCSPISGHRSVSWYQQTPGQGLQFLFEYFSETQRNKGNFPGRFSGRQFSNSRSEMNVSTLELGDSALYLCASSWGQGLNNSPLHFGNGTRLTVT.